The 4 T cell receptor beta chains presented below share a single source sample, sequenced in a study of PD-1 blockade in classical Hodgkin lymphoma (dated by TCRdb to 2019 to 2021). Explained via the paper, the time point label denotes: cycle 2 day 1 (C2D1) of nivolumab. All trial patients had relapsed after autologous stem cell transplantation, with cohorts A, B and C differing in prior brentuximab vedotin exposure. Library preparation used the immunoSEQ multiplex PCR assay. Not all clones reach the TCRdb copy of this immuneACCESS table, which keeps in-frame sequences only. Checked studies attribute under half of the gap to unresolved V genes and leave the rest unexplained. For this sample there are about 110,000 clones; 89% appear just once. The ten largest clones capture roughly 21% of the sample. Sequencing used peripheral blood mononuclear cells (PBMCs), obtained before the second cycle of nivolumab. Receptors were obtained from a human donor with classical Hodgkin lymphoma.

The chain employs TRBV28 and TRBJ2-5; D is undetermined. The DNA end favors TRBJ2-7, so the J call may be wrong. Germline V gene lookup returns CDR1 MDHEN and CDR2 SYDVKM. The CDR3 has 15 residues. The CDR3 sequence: CASAYEADSLYEQYF. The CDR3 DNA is TGTGCCAGCGCGTACGAGGCGGATTCCCTCTACGAGCAGTACTTC.

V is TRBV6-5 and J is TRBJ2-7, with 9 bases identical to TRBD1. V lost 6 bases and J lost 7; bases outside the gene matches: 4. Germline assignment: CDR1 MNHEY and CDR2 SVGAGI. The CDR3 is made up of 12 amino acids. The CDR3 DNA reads TGTGCCAGCAGACAGGGGGCGCGTGAGCAGTACTTC. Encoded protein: CASRQGAREQYF.

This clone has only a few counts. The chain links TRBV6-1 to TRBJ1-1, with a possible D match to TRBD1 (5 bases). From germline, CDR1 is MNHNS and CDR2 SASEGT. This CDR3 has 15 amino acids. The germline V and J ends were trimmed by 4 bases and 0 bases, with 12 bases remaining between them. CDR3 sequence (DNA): TGTGCCAGCAGTGTAGTAGCAGGGATGAACACTGAAGCTTTCTTT. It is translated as CASSVVAGMNTEAFF.

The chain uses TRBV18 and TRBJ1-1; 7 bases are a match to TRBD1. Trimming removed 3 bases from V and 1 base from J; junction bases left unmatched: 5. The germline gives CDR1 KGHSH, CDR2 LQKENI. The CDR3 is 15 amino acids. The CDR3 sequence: CASSPSTGPNTEAFF. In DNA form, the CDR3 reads TGTGCCAGCTCACCGTCGACAGGGCCGAACACTGAAGCTTTCTTT. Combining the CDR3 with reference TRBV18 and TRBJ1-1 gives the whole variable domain NAGVMQNPRHLVRRRGQEARLRCSPMKGHSHVYWYRQLPEEGLKFMVYLQKENIIDESGMPKERFSAEFPKEGPSILRIQQVVRGDSAAYFCASSPSTGPNTEAFFGQGTRLTVV.